These 10 T cell receptor beta chains came from one sample sequenced in a study of T cells in Graves' hyperthyroidism and ophthalmopathy. There were TCR beta CDR3 regions amplified from RNA transcripts. The HTBI set primed first-round TCR CDR3 RT-PCR. TCRdb reprocessed the multiplex PCR reads via MiXCR and lists one record per CDR3 protein. The data show hundreds of thousands of distinct CDR3 sequences, roughly 45% seen once. Sequences were obtained from peripheral blood or thyroid tissue (not recorded which). The receptors come from an adult man with Graves' disease, either hyperthyroidism or ophthalmopathy (not recorded which).

V and J are TRBV12-3 or TRBV12-4 and TRBJ1-5; 7 bases line up with TRBD1. The CDR3 covers 13 residues. The J segment lost 16 bases and the V segment lost 5 bases, leaving 14 bases of the junction unmatched. The CDR3 DNA reads as TGTGCCAGCAGTACCTACGACAGGGCCCTGATACATTTT. Its translation: CASSTYDRALIHF.

This clonotype has at least ten counts. This chain joins TRBV7-9 and TRBJ1-2; D is ambiguous. V was shortened by 3 bases and J by 12 bases, with 8 bases between the two germline ends. The CDR3 runs 10 residues. Germline V CDR1 and CDR2: SEHNR, FQNEAQ (reference sequence). As DNA, the CDR3 is TGTGCCAGCAGCTTTGGGGTACACACCTTC. It specifies CASSFGVHTF. The whole variable domain, filled in from reference TRBV7-9 and TRBJ1-2, reads DTGVSQNPRHKITKRGQNVTFRCDPISEHNRLYWYRQTLGQGPEFLTYFQNEAQLEKSRLLSDRFSAERPKGSFSTLEIQRTEQGDSAMYLCASSFGVHTFGSGTRLTVV.

At least ten counts were recorded for this clonotype. J is TRBJ1-2 and V is TRBV12-3 or TRBV12-4, with D maybe TRBD1 (5 bases). CDR3 length equals 14 residues. Trimming removed 5 bases from V and 7 bases from J, with 17 bases in between. The CDR3: CASSLGGGAGGYTF. Here the CDR3 DNA reads TGTGCCAGCAGTCTGGGAGGAGGGGCAGGTGGCTACACCTTC.

This clonotype was seen at least ten times. The V gene is TRBV2, the J gene TRBJ1-2; 7 nucleotides match TRBD1. V shed 5 bases, J shed 5 bases, and the junction held 5 bases outside the gene matches. Germline CDR1 and CDR2: SNHLY and FYNNEI. The CDR3 consists of 13 residues. CDR3 nucleotides: TGTGCCAGCAGTTTGGACAGGATTTATGGCTACACCTTC. Encoded protein: CASSLDRIYGYTF.

The chain links TRBV5-1 to TRBJ2-7; 7 nucleotides line up with TRBD2. Germline-derived CDR1 and CDR2 are SGHRS and YFSETQ. The CDR3 length is 17 residues. The V segment lost 5 bases and the J segment 0 bases; nucleotides outside the gene matches: 14. Written as DNA, the CDR3 is TGCGCCAGCAGATTCGGACTAGTAGGGTTGGGCTCCTACGAGCAGTACTTC. Protein: CASRFGLVGLGSYEQYF.

V gene TRBV19 combines with J gene TRBJ1-5, with TRBD1 matching 7 bases. V lost 2 bases to trimming and J lost 1 base; unmatched junction nucleotides: 5. Germline loops: CDR1 LNHDA, CDR2 SQIVND (reference sequence). This CDR3 has 16 residues. In DNA, the CDR3 is TGTGCCAGTAGTATATCCAGGGGGGTGAGCAATCAGCCCCAGCATTTT. Protein product: CASSISRGVSNQPQHF.

Worth noting for this clonotype: The junction differs from germline at one of its ends, possibly a read error. The rearrangement uses TRBV9 and TRBJ1-2; TRBD1 matches 7 bases. Germline V CDR1 and CDR2: SGDLS, YYNGEE. The CDR3 is made up of 13 amino acids. CDR3 nucleotide sequence: TGTGCCAGCAGGACAGGGCTTAACTATGGCTACGCCTTC. It is translated as CASRTGLNYGYAF.

The rearrangement links TRBV2 to TRBJ2-5; 7 bases agree with TRBD1. Germline V lookup: CDR1 SNHLY, CDR2 FYNNEI. The CDR3 covers 15 residues. V was pared by 7 bases and J by 3 bases, with 11 bases of the junction left unmatched. The CDR3 loop is CASTASRGTEETQYF. CDR3 bases: TGTGCCAGCACGGCGAGCAGGGGGACGGAAGAGACCCAGTACTTC.

This rearrangement joins TRBV10-3 to TRBJ1-1, with D hard to call. V lost 5 bases and J lost 2, with 9 bases in between. CDR1 and CDR2 from the germline V gene are ENHRY and SYGVKD. The CDR3 consists of 13 residues. The CDR3 bases are TGTGCCATCAGTCTGCAGGTAAACACTGAAGCTTTCTTT. Translated, it gives CAISLQVNTEAFF.

J is TRBJ2-5 and V is TRBV7-6, with 10 bases lining up with TRBD2. J lost 0 bases, V lost 6 bases, and 7 bases had no gene match. The CDR3 runs 16 residues. In germline, CDR1 is SGHVS, CDR2 FNYEAQ. The CDR3 reads CASSLGTSEYQETQYF. The CDR3 DNA reads as TGTGCCAGCAGTCTCGGGACTAGCGAGTACCAAGAGACCCAGTACTTC.